A selection of T cell receptor beta chains follows, all from one sample in a study of blood T cell repertoires in COVID-19. The repertoire was sequenced with immunoSEQ multiplex PCR; TCRdb's copy has only in-frame clones and lacks some. The repertoire has tens of thousands of clones, approximately 80% of them found once; the top ten carry under 20%. Sequencing was carried out using peripheral blood. These receptors were taken from a woman in her fifties or sixties with acute or convalescent COVID-19. Each CDR3 is given with its conserved first and last residue. Each record gives: CDR3 length, clone size, J gene, D gene, V gene, CDR3 protein, CDR3 DNA. D genes are given only for firm matches. Expanded clones get a size class; other rows say once, few or many, or leave the size out.

>16|.|TRBJ1-3|.|TRBV5-5
CASSLNRVEGGNTIYF
TGTGCCAGCAGCTTGAACAGGGTTGAGGGTGGAAACACCATATATTTT
>14|.|TRBJ2-5|.|TRBV3-1/TRBV3-2
CASSRGLIEETQYF
TGTGCCAGCAGCCGGGGACTGATAGAAGAGACCCAGTACTTC
>16|medium-sized|TRBJ1-6|TRBD1|TRBV6-1
CASSEASGGRNSPLHF
TGTGCCAGCAGTGAAGCCTCAGGGGGGAGGAATTCACCCCTCCACTTT
>14|.|TRBJ2-5|.|TRBV7-9
CASSPPGIGETQYF
TGTGCCAGCAGCCCCCCGGGTATTGGAGAGACCCAGTACTTC
>15|.|TRBJ1-2|.|TRBV5-4
CASSLGTVINYGYTF
TGTGCCAGCAGCTTGGGGACAGTGATCAACTATGGCTACACCTTC
>13|.|TRBJ2-1|.|TRBV19
CASSLGGYNEQFF
TGTGCCAGTAGCCTAGGGGGCTACAATGAGCAGTTCTTC
>14|.|TRBJ2-5|.|TRBV4-1
CASSQLTGVETQYF
TGCGCCAGCAGCCAGCTTACGGGGGTCGAGACCCAGTACTTC
>15|.|TRBJ2-2|.|TRBV30
CAWSVVQVNTGELFF
TGTGCCTGGAGTGTCGTCCAGGTGAACACCGGGGAGCTGTTTTTT
>16|.|TRBJ1-1|.|TRBV6-5
CASSYTLQGSGTEAFF
TGTGCCAGCAGTTACACCCTACAGGGAAGTGGCACTGAAGCTTTCTTT
>15|many|TRBJ2-3|TRBD1|TRBV7-2
CASSSDRGRTDTQYF
TGTGCCAGCAGCTCAGACAGGGGACGAACAGATACGCAGTATTTT
>15|many|TRBJ1-5|TRBD1|TRBV2
CASSATGQSNQPQHF
TGTGCCAGCAGCGCGACAGGGCAAAGCAATCAGCCCCAGCATTTT
>15|.|TRBJ2-2|.|TRBV6-5
CASSYERGRTGELFF
TGTGCCAGCAGTTATGAAAGGGGCCGAACCGGGGAGCTGTTTTTT